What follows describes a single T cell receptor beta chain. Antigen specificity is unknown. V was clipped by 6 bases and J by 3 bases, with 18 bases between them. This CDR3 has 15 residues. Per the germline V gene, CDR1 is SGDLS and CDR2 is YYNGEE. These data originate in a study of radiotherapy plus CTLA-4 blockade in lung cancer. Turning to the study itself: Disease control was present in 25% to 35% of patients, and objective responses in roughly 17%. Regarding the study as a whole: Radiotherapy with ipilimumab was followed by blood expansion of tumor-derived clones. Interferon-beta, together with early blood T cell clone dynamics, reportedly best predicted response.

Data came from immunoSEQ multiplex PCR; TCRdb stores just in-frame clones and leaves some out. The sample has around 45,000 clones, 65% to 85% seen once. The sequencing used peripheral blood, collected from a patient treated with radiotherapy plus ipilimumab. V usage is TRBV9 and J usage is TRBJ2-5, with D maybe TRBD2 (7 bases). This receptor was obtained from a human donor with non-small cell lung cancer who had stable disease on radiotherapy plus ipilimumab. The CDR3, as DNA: TGTGCCAGCACCCTGGGGGGGGGCTTGGAAGAGACCCAGTACTTC. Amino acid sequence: CASTLGGGLEETQYF.